Included here is one T cell receptor (beta chain) sequence, with context. Which antigen it targets is not known. Within one base of it there is no much larger clone, and no base qualities were kept. TCRbeta CDR3 regions were amplified from genomic DNA by means of the immunoSEQ Assay, a bias-controlled multiplex PCR. The paper's data handling went like this. The number of nucleated cells in each sample was estimated from the amplification of reference gene primers within the assay. To quantify the absolute abundance of each unique TCRbeta CDR3 rearrangement, sequence reads were collapsed and filtered. Productive Simpson clonality was computed per sample as the square root of Simpson's diversity index over productive rearrangements. In its TCRdb copy, this immuneACCESS table keeps in-frame sequences only and misses some clones. Where compared with another copy, unresolved V genes explain less than half of these, and the others have no known cause. V and J calls and clone size are copied from that table; D and trimming were computed from the DNA. The sample includes over 200,000 clones, with around 86% observed a single time. The ten largest clones represent 2.2% of the sample.

The CDR3 holds 15 amino acids from the cysteine to the phenylalanine. CDR3 DNA only is kept here, 45 bases in frame from base 1. The germline V gene sets CDR1 to MNHEY and CDR2 to SVGAGI. The V end gives up 5 bases and the J end 7 bases, leaving 10 bases in the junction not matched to a gene. Another Seattle source contributed samples from volunteer blood donors who had recovered from COVID-19. Whole blood was collected in K2EDTA tubes by collaborating institutions according to the institutions' own protocols. For TCRbeta analysis, collaborator samples were shipped as frozen whole blood, as isolated PBMCs, or as DNA extracted from either sample type. This record comes from a study of blood T cell repertoires in COVID-19 (dated by TCRdb to the early 2020s). About the study as a whole: The collaborator samples originated in the United States, Italy and Spain and spanned the acute and convalescent phases of COVID-19. HLA class I and class II types, where available, came from metadata supplied by the sample provider rather than from assay-based typing. The samples were drawn from two sources: the first 160 participants of the ongoing ImmuneRACE study, and about 1,300 subjects contributed by 6 global collaborators. The repertoires were released in a freely available public database intended as a resource for research on the immune response to SARS-CoV-2. The sample metadata nearly always contained a de-identified subject ID, COVID-19 status, age in years and sex. Subjects who had been exposed to COVID-19, were actively infected with it, or had recovered from it provided the deeply sampled blood TCRbeta repertoires that made up the dataset. The material from the prospective study consisted of cDNA or gDNA derived from T cells, B-cell-depleted T cells, or PBMCs. General study outcomes and caveats: The quantity of clinical and demographic metadata differed by source and by participant and was supplied without curation.

Sequencing input: peripheral blood. The sequence links TRBV6-5 to TRBJ2-2, with 7 bases aligning to TRBD2. The TCR sequence derives from a man aged 25 to 40 who had recovered from COVID-19. The CDR3 region reads CASSPGTKAFGELFF. The sequence in DNA is TGTGCCAGCAGTCCCGGGACTAAGGCTTTCGGGGAGCTGTTTTTT.